The next 21 T cell receptor beta chains were all read from a single sample in a study of shared clonotypes between healthy human individuals. The method was immunoSEQ multiplex PCR; TCRdb's version includes in-frame clones alone and lacks a portion of them. The sample has about 2.4 million clones, approximately 93% seen once. The sample was naive CD4+ T cells from PBMCs. Subset meaning: CD45RA+ positively selected. The receptor source for this set is a man younger than 35 in good health. Some clones in this sample may be carry-over from other donors' samples.

This clone was counted between two and nine times. The rearrangement links TRBV29-1 to TRBJ2-1; D may be TRBD1 or TRBD2 (6 bases each). Germline V gives CDR1 SQVTM, CDR2 ANQGSEA. Trimming cost V 7 bases and J 8 bases, with 18 bases left between them. This CDR3 spans 13 amino acids. The CDR3: CSGLWAEGDEQFF. The CDR3 coding sequence is TGCAGCGGCCTGTGGGCGGAGGGGGATGAGCAGTTCTTC.

The chain recombines TRBV28 with TRBJ1-4; 8 nucleotides align to TRBD1. The CDR3 is 15 residues long. With 7 bases clipped from V and 8 bases from J, the junction kept 12 bases outside the gene matches. Germline V gene lookup returns CDR1 MDHEN and CDR2 SYDVKM. In nucleotides, the CDR3 is TGTGCCAGCAATCGACGGGGGACAGGAGGCGAAAAACTGTTTTTT. Amino acid sequence: CASNRRGTGGEKLFF.

The chain employs TRBV29-1 and TRBJ2-6, with D hard to call. The V and J ends lost 5 bases and 4 bases respectively, with 9 bases between them. The CDR3 is 13 residues long. From germline, CDR1 is SQVTM and CDR2 ANQGSEA. The CDR3 coding sequence is TGCAGCGTTACAGTAACCGGGGCCAACGTCCTGACTTTC. Translating it yields CSVTVTGANVLTF.

The CDR3 here is CASSLDGTRVGQPQHF. As DNA, the CDR3 is TGTGCCAGCAGCTTAGATGGGACCAGGGTGGGCCAGCCCCAGCATTTT. This chain joins TRBV11-2 and TRBJ1-5; a possible D gene is TRBD1 (5 bases). V lost 0 bases and J lost 7, with 16 bases in between. This CDR3 has 16 residues. Germline CDR1 SGHAT, CDR2 FQNNGV.

J is TRBJ2-3 and V is TRBV28, with 13 bases that match TRBD2. Germline loops: CDR1 MDHEN, CDR2 SYDVKM. The CDR3 is 16 residues long. With V trimmed by 4 bases and J by 6 bases, 7 bases remained unmatched. The CDR3 nucleotides read TGTGCCAGCAGTTCGGGACTAGCGGGACTGGCCGATACGCAGTATTTT. It yields the protein CASSSGLAGLADTQYF.

This clone was counted only a few times. The chain's CDR3 is CASSLRQDTGELFF. The CDR3 DNA reads as TGTGCCAGCAGCTTAAGGCAGGACACCGGGGAGCTGTTTTTT. This chain uses TRBV7-3 with TRBJ2-2; D remains unclear. Germline V lookup: CDR1 SGHTA, CDR2 FQGTGA. V lost 1 base and J 3 bases, leaving 6 bases between the germline ends. The CDR3 covers 14 residues.

V usage is TRBV5-1 and J usage is TRBJ2-1; the D gene is possibly TRBD1 (5 bases). Between the trimmed V and J ends, which lost 0 bases and 2 bases, there was a span of 9 bases. CDR1 is SGHRS, CDR2 YFSETQ, per germline. The CDR3 totals 15 residues. The CDR3 protein is CASSLDGRAYNEQFF. In DNA, the CDR3 is TGCGCCAGCAGCTTGGATGGCAGGGCCTACAATGAGCAGTTCTTC.

J is TRBJ1-2 and V is TRBV15; no clear D gene. This CDR3 region has 12 residues. The germline V gene encodes CDR1 LNHNV and CDR2 YYDKDF (reference sequence). The V gene lost 0 bases and the J gene lost 14 bases, with 13 bases spanning the gap. The CDR3 coding sequence is TGTGCCACCAGCAGAGATACAGCCGCAAGAACCTTC. Residues: CATSRDTAARTF.

The genes are TRBV11-1 and TRBJ1-1, with D perhaps matching TRBD1 (6 bases). Germline loops: CDR1 SGHAT, CDR2 FQDESV (reference sequence). Trimming shortened V by 7 bases and J by 5 bases, and 23 bases separated the two germline ends. This CDR3 comprises 16 residues. The CDR3: CASTRDQGTRGTEAFF. Here the CDR3 DNA reads TGTGCCAGCACCCGAGACCAAGGGACGAGGGGGACTGAAGCTTTCTTT.

Of note for this clone: The same CDR3 is also encoded by other DNA sequences in this sample. In DNA, the CDR3 is TGTGCCAGCTCGGGGGGTTTGGATACGCAGTATTTT. Its protein product is CASSGGLDTQYF. The chain has TRBV28 and TRBJ2-3; 7 nucleotides align to TRBD2. V shed 8 bases and J 6 bases; nucleotides not matched to a gene: 5. This CDR3 has 12 amino acids. Germline V gives CDR1 MDHEN, CDR2 SYDVKM. The whole variable domain, filled in from reference TRBV28 and TRBJ2-3, reads DVKVTQSSRYLVKRTGEKVFLECVQDMDHENMFWYRQDPGLGLRLIYFSYDVKMKEKGDIPEGYSVSREKKERFSLILESASTNQTSMYLCASSGGLDTQYFGPGTRLTVL.

The V and J genes are TRBV6-6 and TRBJ1-5; D remains ambiguous. Germline-derived CDR1 and CDR2 are MNHNY and SVGAGI (reference sequence). The CDR3 covers 13 residues. Trimming removed 5 bases at V and 5 bases at J, with 10 bases between. The CDR3 spells CASSTYTDQPQHF. The CDR3 DNA reads TGTGCCAGCAGTACCTACACGGATCAGCCCCAGCATTTT.

This clone showed up just a few times. The chain uses TRBV7-2 and TRBJ2-7; TRBD2 matches 12 bases. V dropped 3 bases and J dropped 7; count of bases not matched to a gene: 10. From germline, CDR1 is SGHTA and CDR2 FQGNSA. This CDR3 has 16 residues. The CDR3 spells CASSLHDFGLAGEQYF. DNA for the CDR3: TGTGCCAGCAGCTTGCATGACTTCGGACTAGCGGGAGAGCAGTACTTC.

The chain employs TRBV6-1 and TRBJ1-2, with D maybe TRBD1 (5 bases). The CDR3 contains 15 residues. V lost 1 base and J 3 bases, leaving 12 bases between the germline ends. Germline V gene data show CDR1 as MNHNS and CDR2 as SASEGT. This CDR3 reads CASSEGGTHYYGYTF. CDR3 sequence (DNA): TGTGCCAGCAGTGAAGGAGGGACTCATTACTATGGCTACACCTTC.

V usage is TRBV28 and J usage is TRBJ1-6; D is unresolved. The CDR3 consists of 14 residues. V lost 7 bases to trimming and J lost 8 bases, with 15 bases between them. The germline V gene encodes CDR1 MDHEN and CDR2 SYDVKM. CDR3 loop: CASNAGSIYSPLHF. The CDR3 region has the DNA TGTGCCAGCAACGCCGGGTCGATATATTCACCCCTCCACTTT.

The table lists this clone with a count of one. The chain combines TRBV14 with TRBJ2-3; 7 bases map to TRBD2. Unmatched junction bases numbered 6, after V lost 2 bases and J lost 4 bases. This CDR3 is 15 amino acids long. Germline lookup yields CDR1 SGHDN and CDR2 FVKESK. The CDR3 bases are TGTGCCAGCAGCCAATCAACGGGAGGAGCAGATACGCAGTATTTT. Its protein is CASSQSTGGADTQYF.

The genes are TRBV7-9 and TRBJ2-1; 11 positions agree with TRBD2. Germline loops: CDR1 SEHNR, CDR2 FQNEAQ (reference sequence). Trimming took 4 bases from V and 6 from J; bases not matched to a gene: 5. The CDR3 is 15 residues long. The chain's CDR3 is CASSSRLAGLNEQFF. The CDR3 DNA is TGTGCCAGCAGCTCCCGACTAGCGGGACTCAATGAGCAGTTCTTC.

This clone was recorded only once. The rearrangement links TRBV28 to TRBJ1-5, with D possibly being TRBD1 (5 bases). V dropped 5 bases and J dropped 5 bases, with 16 bases sitting between them. This CDR3 is 15 amino acids long. Germline lookup yields CDR1 MDHEN and CDR2 SYDVKM. The CDR3 DNA sequence: TGTGCCAGCAGTCCCCGGTCGGGGGTCTATCAGCCCCAGCATTTT. Amino acid sequence: CASSPRSGVYQPQHF.

V usage is TRBV6-1 and J usage is TRBJ1-5; possibly TRBD1 for D (5 bases). The ends were cut back, 6 bases at V and 2 bases at J, with 14 bases in the middle. CDR3 size: 15 residues. Germline V gene lookup returns CDR1 MNHNS and CDR2 SASEGT. CDR3 sequence: CASRSGGIGNQPQHF. The DNA for the CDR3 is TGTGCCAGCAGGAGCGGGGGGATTGGCAATCAGCCCCAGCATTTT.

This sequence joins TRBV10-2 and TRBJ2-1, with TRBD2 matching 10 bases. J gave up 5 bases and V 6 bases, and 10 bases lay outside the gene matches. Per the germline V gene, CDR1 is WSHSY and CDR2 is SAAADI. There are 16 residues in the CDR3. The CDR3 nucleotides read TGCGCCAGCAGCCCCCCGTTAGCGGGAGGCGACAATGAGCAGTTCTTC. Protein sequence: CASSPPLAGGDNEQFF.

The J gene is TRBJ2-7, the V gene TRBV7-2, with TRBD2 matching over 7 bases. Germline V gives CDR1 SGHTA, CDR2 FQGNSA. Germline trimming cut 5 bases from V and 1 base from J; bases unmatched to any gene: 5. The CDR3 contains 14 residues. The CDR3 DNA sequence: TGTGCCAGCAGCCGGGACTATCTTTCCTACGAGCAGTACTTC. Residues: CASSRDYLSYEQYF. Drawing the rest from reference TRBV7-2 and TRBJ2-7, the complete variable domain is GAGVSQSPSNKVTEKGKDVELRCDPISGHTALYWYRQSLGQGLEFLIYFQGNSAPDKSGLPSDRFSAERTGGSVSTLTIQRTQQEDSAVYLCASSRDYLSYEQYFGPGTRLTVT.

This clone appeared a few times. The chain joins TRBV6-5 to TRBJ1-5; a possible D gene is TRBD1 (5 bases). V lost 2 bases to trimming and J lost 5 bases, with 10 bases between them. Germline assignment: CDR1 MNHEY and CDR2 SVGAGI. The CDR3 length is 14 residues. The DNA of the CDR3 is TGTGCCAGCAGTTACGGGCAGGGTCATCAGCCCCAGCATTTT. Residues: CASSYGQGHQPQHF.